The 20 T cell receptor beta chains given below trace back to one sample, sequenced in a study of T cells in Graves' hyperthyroidism and ophthalmopathy. TCR beta CDR3 sequences were amplified from RNA transcripts. The TCR CDR3 was amplified in a first-round RT-PCR using the HTBI primer set. TCRdb recomputed calls from the multiplex PCR reads with MiXCR, one row per CDR3 protein. Of roughly 380,000 distinct CDR3 sequences in the sample, about 14% were seen once. Sequenced input: blood. The receptors originated from a woman aged 60 to 75 with Graves' hyperthyroidism.

The chain has TRBV2 and TRBJ2-1; 8 bases fit TRBD2. This CDR3 comprises 13 residues. Germline V gene data show CDR1 as SNHLY and CDR2 as FYNNEI. The trim removed 1 base at V and 9 bases at J, leaving 2 bases unmatched. CDR3 sequence: CASSEVLAGEQFF. The CDR3 region has the DNA TGTGCCAGCAGTGAAGTGCTAGCGGGTGAGCAGTTCTTC.

The table lists this clonotype with many counts. The gene calls are TRBV28 and TRBJ1-1; no firm D call. Per germline, CDR1 MDHEN and CDR2 SYDVKM. With 5 bases removed from V and 4 bases from J, the gap between germline ends came to 17 bases. CDR3 length equals 15 residues. CDR3 sequence (DNA): TGTGCCAGCAGTCTGCACCCGGGGATTCGCACTGAAGCTTTCTTT. Residues: CASSLHPGIRTEAFF.

Many counts were recorded for this clonotype. The CDR3 coding sequence is TGTGCCAGCAGCTTAAGCGGGAGGCCGCTCACAGATACGCAGTATTTT. Residues: CASSLSGRPLTDTQYF. The chain uses TRBV7-9 and TRBJ2-3; 9 bases are a match to TRBD2. CDR1 and CDR2 from the germline V gene are SEHNR and FQNEAQ (reference sequence). The CDR3 loop spans 16 amino acids. Trimming cost V 2 bases and J 2 bases; bases outside gene matches: 5. The entire variable domain, with the rest obtained from reference TRBV7-9 and TRBJ2-3, is as follows: DTGVSQNPRHKITKRGQNVTFRCDPISEHNRLYWYRQTLGQGPEFLTYFQNEAQLEKSRLLSDRFSAERPKGSFSTLEIQRTEQGDSAMYLCASSLSGRPLTDTQYFGPGTRLTVL.

This clonotype has just a few counts. At one boundary the junction diverges from the germline segment, which might be a read error. The V and J genes are TRBV7-9 and TRBJ2-7; D call uncertain. CDR1 is SEHNR, CDR2 FQNEAQ, per germline (reference sequence). The CDR3 has 14 amino acids. CDR3 region: CAIPFTGSSYKQYF. DNA of the CDR3: TGTGCCATCCCGTTTACGGGTTCCTCCTACAAGCAGTACTTC.

This clonotype was seen at least ten times. This chain connects TRBV7-9 to TRBJ2-7; 13 bases agree with TRBD2. The junction had 11 bases not matched to a gene; V was cut back by 4 bases and J by 2 bases. Germline V CDR1 and CDR2: SEHNR, FQNEAQ (reference sequence). This CDR3 has 18 amino acids. This CDR3 reads CASSSTTGLAGAPYEQYF. CDR3 DNA: TGTGCCAGCAGCTCCACCACCGGACTAGCGGGAGCCCCCTACGAGCAGTACTTC.

This clonotype was detected ten times or more. The chain joins TRBV3-1 to TRBJ1-1, with D possibly being TRBD1 (6 bases). Trimming cost V 1 base and J 5 bases, with 14 bases left between them. The CDR3 is made up of 15 amino acids. Germline-derived CDR1 and CDR2 are LGHDT and YNNKEL (reference sequence). The CDR3 bases are TGTGCCAGCAGCCAAGGCGGGGGGCGATCGACTGAAGCTTTCTTT. Translation: CASSQGGGRSTEAFF.

This clonotype has ten or more counts. V gene TRBV30 combines with J gene TRBJ1-1, with unresolved D. There are 13 residues in the CDR3. The germline CDR1 and CDR2 sequences are GTSNPN and SVGIG (reference sequence). Trimming left V 2 bases short and J 1 base short, with 8 bases between. The CDR3 here is CAWSLSQNTEAFF. Here the CDR3 DNA reads TGTGCCTGGAGTCTCAGTCAGAACACTGAAGCTTTCTTT.

This clonotype was picked up many times. J is TRBJ2-5 and V is TRBV3-1; D is ambiguous. The CDR3 has 14 amino acids. Germline V gene lookup returns CDR1 LGHDT and CDR2 YNNKEL (reference sequence). The V end was cut by 0 bases, the J end by 4 bases, with 9 bases between. CDR3 protein: CASSQDITPETQYF. CDR3 coding DNA: TGTGCCAGCAGCCAAGATATAACACCAGAGACCCAGTACTTC.

This chain connects TRBV6-1 to TRBJ2-2; D unresolved. The CDR3 length is 13 residues. CDR1 is MNHNS, CDR2 SASEGT, per germline. Trimming cost V 6 bases and J 4 bases, with 9 bases left between them. In nucleotides, the CDR3 is TGTGCCAGCAGAAACGGACCCACCGGGGAGCTGTTTTTT. Translation: CASRNGPTGELFF.

This clonotype was observed many times. V gene TRBV12-3 or TRBV12-4 combines with J gene TRBJ1-1; no reliable D call. With 1 base removed from V and 0 bases from J, the gap between germline ends came to 3 bases. The CDR3 has 13 residues. For the CDR3, the DNA is TGTGCCAGCAGTTTAGACATGAACACTGAAGCTTTCTTT. Protein sequence: CASSLDMNTEAFF.

The genes are TRBV18 and TRBJ2-7, with 8 positions matching TRBD1. The DNA end is more similar to TRBJ2-1, so the J call may be wrong. CDR1 and CDR2 from the germline V gene are KGHSH and LQKENI. This CDR3 contains 15 residues. In DNA form, the CDR3 reads TGTGCCAGCTCACCACAGGGGACAGGCTCCTACGAGCAGTTCTTC. This translates into CASSPQGTGSYEQFF.

For this clonotype: Compared with germline, one end of the junction differs, possibly owing to a read error. The chain employs TRBV24-1 and TRBJ2-7; the D gene is possibly TRBD1 (6 bases). Germline V gene lookup returns CDR1 KGHDR and CDR2 SFDVKD. The CDR3 extends over 14 amino acids. The CDR3 is CTTSDSGQNYEQYF. CDR3 sequence (DNA): TGTACCACCAGTGATTCCGGACAGAACTACGAGCAGTACTTC.

This clonotype occurred many times. V gene TRBV11-3 combines with J gene TRBJ1-2; D not certain. The CDR3 has 14 amino acids. V was shortened by 4 bases and J by 6 bases, with 15 bases between the two germline ends. Germline V gives CDR1 SGHNT, CDR2 YENEEA. CDR3 in DNA: TGTGCCAGCAGCTCACCTATATCCTCCCATGGCTACACCTTC. Translating gives CASSSPISSHGYTF.

This clonotype occurred many times. The chain has TRBV2 and TRBJ2-7; the match to TRBD2 covers 14 bases. The CDR3 runs to 14 residues. The V gene end was trimmed by 4 bases and the J gene end by 5 bases; junction bases not matched to a gene: 1. The germline V gene encodes CDR1 SNHLY and CDR2 FYNNEI. CDR3 sequence reads: CASSGGLAGDEQYF. In nucleotides, the CDR3 is TGTGCCAGCAGTGGGGGACTAGCGGGGGACGAGCAGTACTTC.

This clonotype turned up a few times. The rearrangement uses TRBV6-2 or TRBV6-3 and TRBJ1-1; 9 bases agree with TRBD1. With V trimmed by 6 bases and J by 9 bases, 8 bases remained unmatched. Germline V gene lookup returns CDR1 MNHEY and CDR2 SVGEGT. The CDR3 is 13 amino acids. This CDR3 reads CASRGGQGGKAFF. The CDR3 DNA is TGTGCCAGCAGGGGGGGACAGGGTGGCAAAGCTTTCTTT.

V usage is TRBV27 and J usage is TRBJ1-1; D is undetermined. The germline V gene encodes CDR1 MNHEY and CDR2 SMNVEV (reference sequence). The germline V and J ends were trimmed by 1 base and 3 bases, with 9 bases remaining between them. This CDR3 contains 14 residues. CDR3 DNA: TGTGCCAGCAGTTTATTAGCCGGGGACACTGAAGCTTTCTTT. Amino acid sequence: CASSLLAGDTEAFF.

In regard to this clonotype: This could be a read error, since a much larger clone is one nucleotide away. The chain is built from TRBV24-1 and TRBJ2-3; perhaps TRBD1 as D (6 bases). Germline CDR1 reads KGHDR; CDR2 reads SFDVKD. CDR3 length equals 17 residues. The CDR3 nucleotides read TGTACCACCAGTGATTTGCCGCACAGGGCGGGTGGAGATACGCAGTATTTT. The encoded protein is CTTSDLPHRAGGDTQYF.

This clonotype was recorded at least ten times. The rearrangement joins TRBV11-3 to TRBJ2-7, with D possibly matching TRBD2 (5 bases). Germline values: CDR1 SGHNT, CDR2 YENEEA. V shed 0 bases and J shed 3 bases, with 9 bases lying between them. The CDR3 is 14 residues long. The CDR3 is CASSLDEGVYEQYF. The CDR3, as DNA: TGTGCCAGCAGCTTAGATGAGGGTGTCTACGAGCAGTACTTC.

This clonotype appeared many times. J is TRBJ2-1 and V is TRBV5-1; TRBD2 matches at 11 bases. V dropped 0 bases and J dropped 6; count of bases not matched to a gene: 2. The CDR3 extends over 15 amino acids. Germline CDR1 is SGHRS and CDR2 is YFSETQ. The CDR3 bases are TGCGCCAGCAGCTTGGTACTAGCGGGGGCCAATGAGCAGTTCTTC. As protein: CASSLVLAGANEQFF.

There are many counts of this clonotype. This chain joins TRBV27 and TRBJ2-7; 7 bases match TRBD2. V shed 5 bases, J shed 0 bases, and the junction held 4 bases outside the gene matches. The CDR3 totals 14 residues. In germline, CDR1 is MNHEY, CDR2 SMNVEV (reference sequence). CDR3 region: CASSLGRNSYEQYF. CDR3 nucleotides: TGTGCCAGCAGTCTCGGGAGGAACTCCTACGAGCAGTACTTC.